The sequence of this T cell receptor beta chain was determined in a study of CXCR3 chemokines and chemotherapy response in bladder cancer. This CDR3 contains 14 residues. In germline, CDR1 is SQVTM, CDR2 ANQGSEA. V gave up 6 bases and J gave up 2 bases, with 15 bases separating them. TCRdb re-derived calls from the PCR reads in MiXCR, one entry per CDR3 protein. The sample has 12,000 or so distinct CDR3 sequences, roughly 12% seen once. The chain is built from TRBV29-1 and TRBJ2-3; D is unresolved. The clonotype comes from a human donor with bladder cancer that did not respond to neoadjuvant chemotherapy. The specimen was collected from a patient whose treatment included neoadjuvant chemotherapy. The CDR3: CSVGLETHTDTQYF. CDR3 bases: TGCAGCGTGGGGTTGGAGACCCACACAGATACGCAGTATTTT.